Reported below is one T cell receptor (beta chain). An end of the junction differs from the germline gene, which may be a read error. The entry originates in a study of T-cell reconstitution after alpha-beta-depleted transplantation in children. TCRbeta library preparation incorporated unique molecular identifiers. MiXCR was run by TCRdb on the PCR reads, yielding one entry per CDR3 protein. Of around 400,000 distinct CDR3 sequences listed, approximately 20% are singletons. The sequence came from a human donor who donated a stem cell graft to a child with acute myeloid leukemia. The material was PBMCs from the stem cell graft donor, obtained from the stem cell graft.

As DNA, the CDR3 is TGTGCTAGCAGCCCACCCCACAGTTCCGAGCAGTACTTC. This gives the protein CASSPPHSSEQYF. The chain has TRBV7-7 and TRBJ2-7, with D unclear. CDR3 length: 13 amino acids. Germline assignment: CDR1 SSHAT and CDR2 FNYEAQ (reference sequence).